The clone carrying this TCR beta chain ranks as medium-sized (0.01 to 0.1%). Its antigen remains unidentified. The repertoire was sequenced with immunoSEQ multiplex PCR; TCRdb's copy has only in-frame clones and lacks some. The table has fewer than 55,000 clones, roughly 77% seen once. The sample originates from a study of OX40 agonist ivuxolimab in advanced cancers. For the study at large: Among those enrolled, mean age was roughly 62 years (range roughly 23 to 90) and about 79% were male.

Germline CDR1 SGHVS, CDR2 FNYEAQ. The CDR3 is 13 amino acids. Trimming removed 5 bases at V and 4 bases at J, with 11 bases between. Overall study results and limits: Among the least clonally expanded were partial responders at 0.1-3.0 mg/kg.

The rearrangement uses TRBV7-6 and TRBJ1-1; TRBD1 might be the D (5 bases). The sequence came from an adult with an advanced solid tumor such as melanoma, head and neck, liver or kidney cancer. Sequences were derived from CD4+ or CD8+ T cells sorted from blood, sampled in a trial of the OX40 agonist ivuxolimab. The CDR3 loop is CASSLGGTTEAFF. CDR3 nucleotide sequence: TGTGCCAGCAGCCTCGGGGGTACCACTGAAGCTTTCTTT.